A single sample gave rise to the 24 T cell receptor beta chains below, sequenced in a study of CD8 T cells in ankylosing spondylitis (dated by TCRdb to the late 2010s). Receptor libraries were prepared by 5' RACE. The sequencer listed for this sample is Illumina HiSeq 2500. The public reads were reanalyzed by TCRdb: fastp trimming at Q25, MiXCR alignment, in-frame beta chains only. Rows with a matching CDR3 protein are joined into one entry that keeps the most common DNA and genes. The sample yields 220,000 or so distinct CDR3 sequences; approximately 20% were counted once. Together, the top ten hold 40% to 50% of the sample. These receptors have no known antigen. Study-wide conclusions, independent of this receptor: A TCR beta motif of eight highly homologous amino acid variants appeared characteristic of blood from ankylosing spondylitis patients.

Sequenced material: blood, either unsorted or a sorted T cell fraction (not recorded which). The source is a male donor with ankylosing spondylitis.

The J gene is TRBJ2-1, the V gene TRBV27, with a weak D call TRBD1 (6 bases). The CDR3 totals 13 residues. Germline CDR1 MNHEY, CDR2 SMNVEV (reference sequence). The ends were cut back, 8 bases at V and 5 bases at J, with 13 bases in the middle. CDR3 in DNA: TGTGCCAGCGGGGGCACGAGGGACAATGAGCAGTTCTTC. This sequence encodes CASGGTRDNEQFF.

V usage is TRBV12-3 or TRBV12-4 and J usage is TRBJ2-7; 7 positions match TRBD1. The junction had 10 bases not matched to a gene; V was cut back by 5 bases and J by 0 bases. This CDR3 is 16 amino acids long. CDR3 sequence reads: CASSPNRGDFSYEQYF. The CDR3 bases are TGTGCCAGCAGTCCCAACAGGGGTGACTTCTCCTACGAGCAGTACTTC.

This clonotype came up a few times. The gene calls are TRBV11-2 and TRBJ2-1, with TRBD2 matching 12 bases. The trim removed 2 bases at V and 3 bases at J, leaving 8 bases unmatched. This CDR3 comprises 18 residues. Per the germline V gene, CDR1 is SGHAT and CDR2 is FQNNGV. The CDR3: CASSLLPSGGAVYNEQFF. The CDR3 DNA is TGTGCCAGCAGCTTATTGCCTAGCGGGGGGGCGGTCTACAATGAGCAGTTCTTC. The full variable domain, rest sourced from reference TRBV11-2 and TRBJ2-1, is EAGVAQSPRYKIIEKRQSVAFWCNPISGHATLYWYQQILGQGPKLLIQFQNNGVVDDSQLPKDRFSAERLKGVDSTLKIQPAKLEDSAVYLCASSLLPSGGAVYNEQFFGPGTRLTVL.

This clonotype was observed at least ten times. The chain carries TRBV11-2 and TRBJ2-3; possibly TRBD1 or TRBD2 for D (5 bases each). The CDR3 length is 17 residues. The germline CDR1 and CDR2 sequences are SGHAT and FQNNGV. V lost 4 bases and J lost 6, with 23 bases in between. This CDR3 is CASSSSRDHLEGDTQYF. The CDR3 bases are TGTGCCAGCAGCTCGAGCCGGGACCACCTCGAGGGGGATACGCAGTATTTT.

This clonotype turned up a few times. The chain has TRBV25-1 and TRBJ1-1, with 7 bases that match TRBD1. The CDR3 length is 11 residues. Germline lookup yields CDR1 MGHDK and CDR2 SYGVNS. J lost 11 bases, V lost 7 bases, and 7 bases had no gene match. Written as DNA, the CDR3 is TGTGCCAGCACCTTGGGACAGTTGGCTTTCTTT. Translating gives CASTLGQLAFF.

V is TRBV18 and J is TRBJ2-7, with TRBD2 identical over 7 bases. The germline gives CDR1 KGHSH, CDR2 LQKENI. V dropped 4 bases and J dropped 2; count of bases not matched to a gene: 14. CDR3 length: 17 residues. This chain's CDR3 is CASSQPLLGGIPYEQYF. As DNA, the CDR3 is TGTGCCAGCTCACAACCACTTCTCGGGGGGATTCCCTACGAGCAGTACTTC.

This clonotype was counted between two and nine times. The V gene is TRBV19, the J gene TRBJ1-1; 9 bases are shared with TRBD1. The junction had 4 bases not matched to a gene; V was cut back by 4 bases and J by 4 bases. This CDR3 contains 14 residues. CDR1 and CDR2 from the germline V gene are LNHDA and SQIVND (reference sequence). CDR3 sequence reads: CASSRTGVGTEAFF. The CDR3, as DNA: TGTGCCAGTAGTAGGACAGGGGTTGGCACTGAAGCTTTCTTT.

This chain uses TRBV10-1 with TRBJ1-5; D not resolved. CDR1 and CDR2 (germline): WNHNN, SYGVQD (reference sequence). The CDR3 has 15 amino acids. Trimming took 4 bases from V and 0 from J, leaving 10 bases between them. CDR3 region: CASSGEQSSNQPQHF. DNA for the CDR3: TGCGCCAGCAGTGGTGAACAAAGTAGCAATCAGCCCCAGCATTTT.

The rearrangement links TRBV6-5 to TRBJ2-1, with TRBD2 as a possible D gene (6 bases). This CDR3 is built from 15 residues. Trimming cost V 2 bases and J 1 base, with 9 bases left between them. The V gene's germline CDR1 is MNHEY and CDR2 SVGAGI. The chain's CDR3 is CASSYALASYNEQFF. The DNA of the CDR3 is TGTGCCAGCAGTTACGCCCTAGCGTCCTACAATGAGCAGTTCTTC.

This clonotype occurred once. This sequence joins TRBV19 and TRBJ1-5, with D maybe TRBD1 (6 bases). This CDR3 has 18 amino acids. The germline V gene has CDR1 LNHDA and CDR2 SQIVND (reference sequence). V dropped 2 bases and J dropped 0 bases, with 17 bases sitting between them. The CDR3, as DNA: TGTGCCAGTAGTATATTCGCAGGGGAAGAGTATAGCAATCAGCCCCAGCATTTT. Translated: CASSIFAGEEYSNQPQHF.

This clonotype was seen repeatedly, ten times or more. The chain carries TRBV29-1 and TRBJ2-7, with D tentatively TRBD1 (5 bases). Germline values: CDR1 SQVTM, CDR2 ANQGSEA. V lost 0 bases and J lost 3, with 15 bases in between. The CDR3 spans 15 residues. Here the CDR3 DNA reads TGCAGCGTTGAAGATCAAATCCAGGGTGACTACGAGCAGTACTTC. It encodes CSVEDQIQGDYEQYF.

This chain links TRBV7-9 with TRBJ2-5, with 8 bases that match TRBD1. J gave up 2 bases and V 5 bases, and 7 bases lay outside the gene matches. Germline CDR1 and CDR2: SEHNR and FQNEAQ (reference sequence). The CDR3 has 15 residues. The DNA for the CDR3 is TGTGCCAGCAGCCCATACGGGACAGGACAAGAGACCCAGTACTTC. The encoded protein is CASSPYGTGQETQYF.

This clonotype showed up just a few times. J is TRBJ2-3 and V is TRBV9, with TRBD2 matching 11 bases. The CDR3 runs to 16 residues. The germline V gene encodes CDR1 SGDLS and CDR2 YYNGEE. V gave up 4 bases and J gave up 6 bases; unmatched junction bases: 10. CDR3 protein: CASSTIAGGIVDTQYF. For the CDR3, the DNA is TGTGCCAGCAGCACCATAGCGGGGGGGATCGTGGATACGCAGTATTTT. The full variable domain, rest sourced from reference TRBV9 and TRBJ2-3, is DSGVTQTPKHLITATGQRVTLRCSPRSGDLSVYWYQQSLDQGLQFLIQYYNGEERAKGNILERFSAQQFPDLHSELNLSSLELGDSALYFCASSTIAGGIVDTQYFGPGTRLTVL.

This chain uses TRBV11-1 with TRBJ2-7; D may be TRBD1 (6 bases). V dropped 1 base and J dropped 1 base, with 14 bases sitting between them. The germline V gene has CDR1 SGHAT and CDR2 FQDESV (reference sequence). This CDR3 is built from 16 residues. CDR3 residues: CASSLEYGTRSYEQYF. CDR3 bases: TGTGCCAGCAGCTTAGAGTACGGGACAAGGTCCTACGAGCAGTACTTC.

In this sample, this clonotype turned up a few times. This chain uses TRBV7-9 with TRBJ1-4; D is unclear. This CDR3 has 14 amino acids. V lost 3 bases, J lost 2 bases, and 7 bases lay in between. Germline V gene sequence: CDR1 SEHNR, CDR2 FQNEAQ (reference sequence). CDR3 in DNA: TGTGCCAGCAGCTTTCTAGGGACTAATGAAAAACTGTTTTTT. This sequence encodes CASSFLGTNEKLFF.

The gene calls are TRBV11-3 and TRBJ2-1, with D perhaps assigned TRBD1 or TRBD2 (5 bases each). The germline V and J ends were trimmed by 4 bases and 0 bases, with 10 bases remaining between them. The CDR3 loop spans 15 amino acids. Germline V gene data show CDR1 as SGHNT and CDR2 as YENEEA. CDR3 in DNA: TGTGCCAGCAGCTCCCTCGGGACCTCCTACAATGAGCAGTTCTTC. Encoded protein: CASSSLGTSYNEQFF.

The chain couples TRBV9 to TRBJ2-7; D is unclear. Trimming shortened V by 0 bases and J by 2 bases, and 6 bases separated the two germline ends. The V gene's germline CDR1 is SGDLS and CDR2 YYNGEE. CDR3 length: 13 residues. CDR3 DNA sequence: TGTGCCAGCAGCGTAGGGTCTACCTACGAGCAGTACTTC. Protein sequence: CASSVGSTYEQYF.

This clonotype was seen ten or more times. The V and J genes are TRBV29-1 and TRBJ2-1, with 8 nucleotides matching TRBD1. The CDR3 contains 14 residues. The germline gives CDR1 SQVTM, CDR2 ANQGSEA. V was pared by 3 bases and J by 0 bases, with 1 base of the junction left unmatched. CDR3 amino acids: CSVEGQDSYNEQFF. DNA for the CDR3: TGCAGCGTTGAGGGACAGGACTCCTACAATGAGCAGTTCTTC.

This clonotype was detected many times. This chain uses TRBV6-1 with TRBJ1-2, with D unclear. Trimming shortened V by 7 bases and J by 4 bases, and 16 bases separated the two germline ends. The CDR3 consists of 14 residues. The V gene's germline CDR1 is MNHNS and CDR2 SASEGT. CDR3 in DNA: TGTGCCAGCACAGACCCGGAAGGCGGCTATGGCTACACCTTC. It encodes CASTDPEGGYGYTF.

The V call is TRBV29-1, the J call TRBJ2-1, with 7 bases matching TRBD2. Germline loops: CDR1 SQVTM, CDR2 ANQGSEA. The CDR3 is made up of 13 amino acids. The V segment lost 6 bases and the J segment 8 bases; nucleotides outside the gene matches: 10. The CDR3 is CSVLAESRDEQFF. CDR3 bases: TGCAGCGTGCTAGCGGAGTCCCGAGATGAGCAGTTCTTC.

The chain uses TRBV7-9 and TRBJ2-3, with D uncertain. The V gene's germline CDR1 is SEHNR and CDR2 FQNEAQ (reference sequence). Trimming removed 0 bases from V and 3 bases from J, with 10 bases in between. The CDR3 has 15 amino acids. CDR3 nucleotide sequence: TGTGCCAGCAGCTTAGCAGGCCTGGGGACAGATACGCAGTATTTT. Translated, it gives CASSLAGLGTDTQYF.

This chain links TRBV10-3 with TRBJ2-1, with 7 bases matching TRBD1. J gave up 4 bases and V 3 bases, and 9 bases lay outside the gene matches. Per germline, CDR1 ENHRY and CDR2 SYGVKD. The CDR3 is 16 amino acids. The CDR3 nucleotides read TGTGCCATCAGTGATATGGTGACGGGACAGTACAATGAGCAGTTCTTC. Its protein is CAISDMVTGQYNEQFF.

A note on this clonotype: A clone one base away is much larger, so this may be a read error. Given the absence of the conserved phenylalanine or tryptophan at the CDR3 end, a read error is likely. CDR3 loop: CASSYGTGSSYNEQFY. DNA of the CDR3: TGTGCCAGCAGCTATGGGACGGGGAGCTCCTACAATGAGCAGTTCTAC. The chain carries TRBV5-6 and TRBJ2-1; D possibly uses TRBD1 or TRBD2 (5 bases each). The CDR3 covers 16 residues. Germline loops: CDR1 SGHDT, CDR2 YYEEEE. Trimming removed 3 bases at V and 0 bases at J, with 13 bases between.

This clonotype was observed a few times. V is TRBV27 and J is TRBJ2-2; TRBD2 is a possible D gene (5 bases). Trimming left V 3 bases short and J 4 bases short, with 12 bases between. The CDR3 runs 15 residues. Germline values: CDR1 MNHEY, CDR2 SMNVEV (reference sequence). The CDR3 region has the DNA TGTGCCAGCAGTTTCTCGTGGGCGGGCACCGGGGAGCTGTTTTTT. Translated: CASSFSWAGTGELFF.